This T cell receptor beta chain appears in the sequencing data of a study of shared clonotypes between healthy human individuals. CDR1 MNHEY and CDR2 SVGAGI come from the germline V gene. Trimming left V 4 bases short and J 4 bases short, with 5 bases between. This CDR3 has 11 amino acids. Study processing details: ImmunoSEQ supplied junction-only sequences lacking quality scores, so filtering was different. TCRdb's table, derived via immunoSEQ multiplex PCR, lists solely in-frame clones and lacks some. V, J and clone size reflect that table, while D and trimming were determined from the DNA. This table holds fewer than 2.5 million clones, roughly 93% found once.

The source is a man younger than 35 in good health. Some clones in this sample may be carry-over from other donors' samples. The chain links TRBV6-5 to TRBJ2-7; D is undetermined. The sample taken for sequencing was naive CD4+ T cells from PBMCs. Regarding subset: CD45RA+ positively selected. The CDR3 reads CASSSEYEQYF. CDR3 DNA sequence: TGTGCCAGCAGTTCAGAGTACGAGCAGTACTTC.